The source of this T cell receptor beta chain is a study of human T cells and chemical hapten exposure. Germline values: CDR1 SGHDT, CDR2 YYEEEE. There are 15 residues in the CDR3. The V end was cut by 5 bases, the J end by 4 bases, with 16 bases between. Noted time point: patch test 1, 2 weeks after DPC sensitization. The treatment: therapeutic diphenylcyclopropenone sensitization with weekly scalp DPC. MiXCR was run by TCRdb on the RACE reads, yielding one entry per CDR3 protein. The sample records 100,000 or so distinct CDR3 sequences, 10% being singletons. This clonotype was counted ten times or more.

The TCR originated in a man aged 35 to 55 with alopecia areata. Some clones in this sample may be carry-over from other donors' samples. Sequencing was performed on whole blood, taken in connection with sensitization to the hapten diphenylcyclopropenone (DPC). The chain combines TRBV5-6 with TRBJ1-5, with D unclear. For the CDR3, the DNA is TGTGCCAGCAGTCCCCGGGCCCTAGGTAATCAGCCCCAGCATTTT. Translation gives CASSPRALGNQPQHF.